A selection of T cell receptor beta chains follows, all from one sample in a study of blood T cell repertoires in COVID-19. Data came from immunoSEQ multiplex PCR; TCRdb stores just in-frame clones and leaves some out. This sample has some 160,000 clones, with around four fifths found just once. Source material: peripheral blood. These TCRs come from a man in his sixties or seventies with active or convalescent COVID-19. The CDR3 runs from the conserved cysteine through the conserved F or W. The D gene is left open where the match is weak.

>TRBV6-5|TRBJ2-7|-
TGTGCCAGCAGGCCCCAGGGAACCTCCTACGAGCAGTACTTC
CASRPQGTSYEQYF
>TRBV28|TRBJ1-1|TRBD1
TGTGCCAGCAGTCAGGACAGGGAGGCTTTCTTT
CASSQDREAFF
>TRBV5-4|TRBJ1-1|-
TGTGCCAGCAGCGTTGACAGCATGAACACTGAAGCTTTCTTT
CASSVDSMNTEAFF
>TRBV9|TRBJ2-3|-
TGTGCCAGCAGCGTAGCGGGGACAACAGATACGCAGTATTTT
CASSVAGTTDTQYF
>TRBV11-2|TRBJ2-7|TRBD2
TGTGCCAGCAGCTATGGACTAGCGGGAGTCTACGAGCAGTACTTC
CASSYGLAGVYEQYF
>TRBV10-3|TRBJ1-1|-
TGTGCCACCTCAGGGTCAGGGACTGAAGCTTTCTTT
CATSGSGTEAFF
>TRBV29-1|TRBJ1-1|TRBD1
TGCAGCGGGCGACAGGGGCGTCTATCTGAAGCTTTCTTT
CSGRQGRLSEAFF
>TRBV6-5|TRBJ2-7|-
TGTGCCAGTAGTACAGATGGCTACGAGCAGTACTTC
CASSTDGYEQYF
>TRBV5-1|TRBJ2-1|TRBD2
TGCGCCAGCAGCTTGGATACCGGGACTAGCGGGAGAATAAGCTACAATGAGCAGTTCTTC
CASSLDTGTSGRISYNEQFF
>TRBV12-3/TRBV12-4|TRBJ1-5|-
TGTGCCAGCACCCCCGGGGGGGGGCAGCCCCAGCATTTT
CASTPGGGQPQHF
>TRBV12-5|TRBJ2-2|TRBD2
TGTGTTACTCGGGGGGTTGCGGGCACCGGGGAGCTGTTTTTT
CVTRGVAGTGELFF
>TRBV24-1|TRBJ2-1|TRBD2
TGTGCCACCAGTGCAGCGGGGGGGCGGTATGAGCAGTTCTTC
CATSAAGGRYEQFF